This entry features one T cell receptor (beta chain) sequence. The antigen is not known. The entry originates in a study of OX40 agonist ivuxolimab in advanced cancers. Study overall: At about 82% male, the cohort had a mean age of around 56 years, ranging from about 20 to 80. Three patients got partial responses; one had hepatocellular carcinoma and two had cutaneous melanoma.

Regarding the study as a whole: The study found among the lowest clonal expansion in partial responders at 0.1-3.0 mg/kg.

V lost 2 bases, J lost 3 bases, and 25 bases lay in between. The CDR3 has 18 residues. CDR1 is GTSNPN and CDR2 is SVGIG in the germline V gene (reference sequence). Produced via immunoSEQ multiplex PCR; TCRdb's table is partial and in-frame only. The table includes roughly 67,000 clones, 80% to 90% detected once. The material was CD4+ or CD8+ T cells sorted from blood, obtained in a trial of the OX40 agonist ivuxolimab. The chain has TRBV30 and TRBJ1-1; maybe TRBD1 (5 bases). This TCR derives from an adult with an advanced solid tumor such as melanoma, head and neck, liver or kidney cancer. CDR3 nucleotide sequence: TGTGCCTGGAGTCCACGAAGAAATCCAGGGCCCGGGGACACTGAAGCTTTCTTT. It translates to CAWSPRRNPGPGDTEAFF. The entire variable domain, with the rest obtained from reference TRBV30 and TRBJ1-1, is as follows: SQTIHQWPATLVQPVGSPLSLECTVEGTSNPNLYWYRQAAGRGLQLLFYSVGIGQISSEVPQNLSASRPQDRQFILSSKKLLLSDSGFYLCAWSPRRNPGPGDTEAFFGQGTRLTVV.